The 16 T cell receptor beta chains in this list originate from one sample, sequenced in a study of T cells in women clearing cervical HPV infection (dated by TCRdb to the late 2010s). The protocol used for the library was the immunoSEQ multiplex PCR assay. This immuneACCESS table, as held by TCRdb, lists in-frame sequences with V and J called but not all clones. Of the missing ones, under half trace to an unresolved V gene in checked studies; the others have no known cause. The sample's own table lists 30,000 to 40,000 clones. 6% to 8.5% of the sample lies in the top ten. Sequencing was done on a sample of blood buffy coat. These receptors were taken from a woman between 18 and 70 years old with a cervical HPV16 infection that either progressed to CIN3+ or cleared (not recorded which).

This clone shows up as medium-sized (0.01 to 0.1%) by frequency. The CDR3 end is not reached by the read, which stops 3 residues before it; the germline J gene fills it in. The J gene is TRBJ2-4, the V gene TRBV20-1; tentatively, D is TRBD2 (5 bases). The CDR3 length is 15 residues. The V gene's germline CDR1 is DFQATT and CDR2 SNEGSKA (reference sequence). The ends were cut back, 3 bases at V and 6 bases at J, with 18 bases in the middle. This chain's CDR3 is CSASSGRRNRNIQYF. The CDR3 bases that were read are TGCAGTGCTAGTTCGGGGAGACGAAATAGAAACATT.

The DNA read from the CDR3 is TGTGCCAGCAGCAGTAGCGGGGGGGCTTTTCTTGAG. Its protein is CASSSSGGAFLE. The CDR3 in full is CASSSSGGAFLEQFF. V and J are TRBV7-2 and TRBJ2-1, with 11 bases lining up with TRBD2. The read comes to an end 3 residues before the CDR3 does, leaving the germline J gene to fill in the end. The J segment lost 9 bases and the V segment lost 5 bases, leaving 9 bases of the junction unmatched. Per the germline V gene, CDR1 is SGHTA and CDR2 is FQGNSA. The CDR3 is 15 residues long.

On this clone itself: From the germline J gene comes the end of the CDR3, since the read stops 3 residues before it. The chain is built from TRBV5-6 and TRBJ1-2, with D possibly being TRBD1 (6 bases). The V end lost 3 bases, the J end lost 3 bases, and 6 bases lay between the germline ends. The germline gives CDR1 SGHDT, CDR2 YYEEEE. CDR3 length: 12 residues. The CDR3: CASSSGDYGYTF. CDR3 DNA (partial): TGTGCCAGCAGCTCAGGGGACTATGGC.

CDR3 amino acids: CASSFVLGSTDTQYF. The sequenced CDR3 bases are TGTGCCAGCAGCTTCGTACTAGGTTCCACAGATACG. The V call is TRBV7-2, the J call TRBJ2-3; TRBD2 is a possible D gene (5 bases). From the germline J gene comes the end of the CDR3, since the read stops 3 residues before it. Trimming cost V 3 bases and J 2 bases, with 12 bases left between them. This CDR3 is built from 15 residues. From germline, CDR1 is SGHTA and CDR2 FQGNSA.

About this clone itself: The CDR3 end lies 3 residues beyond the end of the read and is filled in from the germline J gene. The V call is TRBV20-1, the J call TRBJ1-1; D possibly corresponds to TRBD1 (6 bases). This CDR3 has 14 amino acids. The V and J ends lost 0 bases and 3 bases respectively, with 11 bases between them. CDR1 DFQATT and CDR2 SNEGSKA come from the germline V gene (reference sequence). The covered CDR3 bases are TGCAGTGCTAGAGAACAGGAGGGGGACACTGAA. It is translated as CSAREQEGDTE. The entire CDR3 protein reads CSAREQEGDTEAFF.

About this clone: The read ends 3 residues early relative to the CDR3; the germline J gene fills the gap. This chain connects TRBV6-1 to TRBJ1-2; perhaps TRBD1 as D (5 bases). This CDR3 is 14 amino acids long. The germline gives CDR1 MNHNS, CDR2 SASEGT. Trimming took 4 bases from V and 1 from J, leaving 10 bases between them. CDR3: CASSVNRNNYGYTF. The CDR3 DNA, read in part, is TGTGCCAGCAGTGTCAACAGGAATAACTATGGC.

Comment on this clone: Sequencing ends 3 residues short of the CDR3 end; the germline J gene provides the rest. The V call is TRBV30, the J call TRBJ2-4; perhaps TRBD1 as D (5 bases). Germline CDR1 and CDR2: GTSNPN and SVGIG (reference sequence). CDR3 size: 13 residues. The CDR3 bases that were read are TGTGCCTGGAGTGCCGGACAAGTCTATGGT. Translation gives CAWSAGQVYG. The whole CDR3 region reads CAWSAGQVYGQYF.

On this clone itself: The sequence runs out 3 residues before the end of the CDR3; the remainder is reconstructed from the germline J gene. The chain has TRBV28 and TRBJ2-3, with a weak D call TRBD1 (6 bases). The germline V and J ends were trimmed by 1 base and 0 bases, with 11 bases remaining between them. This CDR3 has 16 residues. The V gene's germline CDR1 is MDHEN and CDR2 SYDVKM. The CDR3 spells CASSLFSRGSTDTQYF. The covered CDR3 bases are TGTGCCAGCAGTTTATTCTCAAGGGGGAGCACAGATACG. The variable domain in full, completed from reference TRBV28 and TRBJ2-3, reads DVKVTQSSRYLVKRTGEKVFLECVQDMDHENMFWYRQDPGLGLRLIYFSYDVKMKEKGDIPEGYSVSREKKERFSLILESASTNQTSMYLCASSLFSRGSTDTQYFGPGTRLTVL.

A note on this clone: The CDR3 end falls 3 residues outside the read, so it is completed with the germline J gene. The chain employs TRBV7-6 and TRBJ2-1; the match to TRBD2 covers 10 bases. V shed 2 bases, J shed 6 bases, and the junction held 13 bases outside the gene matches. Germline CDR1 is SGHVS and CDR2 is FNYEAQ. The CDR3 has 18 residues. The part of the CDR3 DNA that was read is TGTGCCAGCAGCTTAACCGTAGCGGGAGGATTCCTCTCCAATGAG. Translation gives CASSLTVAGGFLSNE. The entire CDR3 sequence reads CASSLTVAGGFLSNEQFF. Together with reference TRBV7-6 and TRBJ2-1, the CDR3 gives the full variable domain: GAGVSQSPRYKVTKRGQDVALRCDPISGHVSLYWYRQALGQGPEFLTYFNYEAQQDKSGLPNDRFSAERPEGSISTLTIQRTEQRDSAMYRCASSLTVAGGFLSNEQFFGPGTRLTVL.

On this clone itself: The read halts 3 residues ahead of the CDR3 end, with the missing end drawn from the germline J gene. The rearrangement joins TRBV11-2 to TRBJ2-1; D is perhaps TRBD2 (6 bases). CDR1 is SGHAT and CDR2 is FQNNGV in the germline V gene. V was shortened by 1 base and J by 5 bases, with 12 bases between the two germline ends. The CDR3 extends over 15 amino acids. The CDR3 is CASSLGRGAHNEQFF. Incomplete CDR3 DNA: TGTGCCAGCAGCTTAGGACGCGGGGCCCACAATGAG.

Points on this clone: The read gets to within 3 residues of the CDR3 end, and the germline J gene fills in the rest. J is TRBJ1-2 and V is TRBV4-1, with a weak D call TRBD1 (6 bases). The CDR3 runs to 15 residues. The germline V gene encodes CDR1 MGHRA and CDR2 YSYEKL. The germline V and J ends were trimmed by 3 bases and 6 bases, with 17 bases remaining between them. CDR3 amino acids: CASSHTIQGKDGYTF. The CDR3 bases that were read are TGCGCCAGCAGCCATACAATACAGGGAAAGGATGGC.

As concerns this clone: With the read ending 3 residues before the CDR3 end, the germline J gene is used to fill in that end. The rearrangement links TRBV29-1 to TRBJ1-1; a possible D gene is TRBD1 (6 bases). Germline CDR1 reads SQVTM; CDR2 reads ANQGSEA. V was trimmed by 6 bases and J by 4 bases, leaving 18 bases between them. The CDR3 is 14 residues long. Incomplete CDR3 DNA: TGCAGCGTGGTTGACACAGGGTACGCCACTGAA. Its translation: CSVVDTGYATE. Given in full, the CDR3 is CSVVDTGYATEAFF.

On this clone: The CDR3 end lies 3 residues beyond the end of the read and is filled in from the germline J gene. This chain uses TRBV11-2 with TRBJ2-1; TRBD2 matches 8 bases. CDR1 and CDR2 from the germline V gene are SGHAT and FQNNGV. The junction had 10 bases not matched to a gene; V was cut back by 10 bases and J by 8 bases. The length of the CDR3 is 13 residues. CDR3: CATGPGGWDEQFF. CDR3 DNA, as far as it was read: TGTGCCACGGGCCCGGGGGGGTGGGATGAG.

A remark on this clone: Read data end 3 residues before the CDR3 end; the end is taken from the germline J gene. Other DNA sequences in the same sample also yield this CDR3. The chain carries TRBV30 and TRBJ1-3, with D perhaps matching TRBD1 (6 bases). V was cut by 8 bases and J by 2 bases, with 16 bases left in between. The CDR3 runs to 14 residues. In germline, CDR1 is GTSNPN, CDR2 SVGIG (reference sequence). The CDR3 spells CARTGSWTGNTIYF. The part of the CDR3 DNA that was read is TGTGCCCGAACAGGGAGTTGGACTGGAAACACC.

Turning to this clone: The read gets to within 3 residues of the CDR3 end, and the germline J gene fills in the rest. V is TRBV5-1 and J is TRBJ1-5, with TRBD1 matching 7 bases. Germline trimming cut 4 bases from V and 5 bases from J; bases unmatched to any gene: 6. This CDR3 has 14 amino acids. The germline V gene encodes CDR1 SGHRS and CDR2 YFSETQ. The CDR3 bases that were read are TGCGCCAGCAGCCCGGGGACAGACTATCAGCCC. This encodes CASSPGTDYQP. The whole CDR3 reads CASSPGTDYQPQHF.

On this clone: With the read ending 3 residues before the CDR3 end, the germline J gene is used to fill in that end. The chain carries TRBV19 and TRBJ2-3; 8 bases line up with TRBD2. The trim removed 1 base at V and 4 bases at J, leaving 4 bases unmatched. Germline V gene data show CDR1 as LNHDA and CDR2 as SQIVND (reference sequence). The CDR3 covers 15 residues. The CDR3 spells CASSIVAGGSDTQYF. The CDR3 bases that were read are TGTGCCAGTAGTATAGTGGCGGGGGGTTCAGATACG.